The present TCR beta chain was sequenced within a study of blood T cell repertoires in COVID-19 (dated by TCRdb to about 2020). Describing the broader study: Samples covering the acute and convalescent phases of COVID-19 were provided by collaborators in the United States, Italy and Spain. HLA class I and class II types, where available, came from metadata supplied by the sample provider rather than from assay-based typing. A de-identified subject ID, COVID-19 status, age in years and sex were almost always included in the sample metadata. The dataset comprised deeply sampled blood TCRbeta repertoires from subjects exposed to, actively infected with, or recovered from COVID-19. Samples came from the ongoing ImmuneRACE study (first 160 participants) plus 1,254 subjects from 6 global collaborators. The material from the prospective study consisted of cDNA or gDNA derived from T cells, B-cell-depleted T cells, or PBMCs. The repertoires were made available in a free public database intended to serve as a resource for research on the immune response to SARS-CoV-2. On the study overall, not on this receptor specifically: Clinical and demographic metadata were provided uncurated, with the amount varying by source and participant.

V was cut back by 1 base and J by 4 bases, leaving a gap of 22 bases between them. Including cysteine and phenylalanine, the CDR3 has 17 amino acids. Just the 51-base CDR3 DNA is kept, in frame starting at base 1. Via the germline V gene, CDR1 is SQVTM and CDR2 ANQGSEA. In its sample, this clone was seen once. Its antigen remains unidentified. Base qualities were left out, and no much larger clone turns up one base away. TCRbeta CDR3 regions were amplified from genomic DNA by means of the immunoSEQ Assay, a bias-controlled multiplex PCR. Per the authors' processing: The number of nucleated cells in each sample was estimated from the amplification of reference gene primers within the assay. To quantify the absolute abundance of each unique TCRbeta CDR3 rearrangement, sequence reads were collapsed and filtered. For each sample, productive Simpson clonality was calculated as the square root of Simpson's diversity index across productive rearrangements. Drawn from immuneACCESS, this table holds only the in-frame rearrangements with V and J called that TCRdb kept. Clones are partly lost; checked studies trace under half to an unresolved V gene and leave the rest unexplained. The V and J calls and the clone size are those of that table, but D and trimming were determined from the DNA. Within this sample are 200,000 to 300,000 clones, with approximately 78% of them counted one time only. The ten most abundant clones make up 12% of the sample.

Collaborating institutions collected whole blood in K2EDTA tubes following their own protocols. For TCRbeta analysis, collaborators shipped samples in one of three forms: frozen whole blood, isolated PBMCs, or DNA extracted from either of those sample types. This receptor was obtained from a woman aged 55-70 years with active or convalescent COVID-19. Recombination joined TRBV29-1 with TRBJ1-2; perhaps TRBD1 is the D gene, with 6 bases matching. Sequences were obtained from peripheral blood. Here the CDR3 is given as CSVEVEGDPSGTYGYTF. The nucleotide sequence is given as TGCAGCGTTGAAGTAGAGGGGGACCCATCGGGGACCTATGGCTACACCTTC.